This is a list of T cell receptor beta chains from one sample in a study of T cells after yellow fever vaccination. TCRdb passed the 5' RACE reads through MiXCR, listing each CDR3 protein once. In the table there are roughly 520,000 distinct CDR3 sequences, 20% to 25% of which are singletons. This sample comprised PBMCs, obtained less than 25 days after the first yellow fever vaccination. All receptors derive from a man younger than 35 who received the YFV17D yellow fever vaccine. Both conserved end residues are part of each CDR3. The D gene is left open where the match is weak. Not every row has a clone size; where given, it reads once, few, many or a size class.

>TRBV11-2|NA|12|NA|TRBJ1-4
TGTGCCAGCAGCTTACTTAATGAAAAACTGTTTTTT
CASSLLNEKLFF
>TRBV12-3/TRBV12-4|few|17|TRBD2|TRBJ2-2
TGTGCCAGCAGTACAAGACTAGCGGGGAGGATGACCGGGGAGCTGTTTTTT
CASSTRLAGRMTGELFF
>TRBV7-9|few|16|NA|TRBJ1-6
TGTGCCAGCAGCTTCTGGCAGGGATCCTATAATTCACCCCTCCACTTT
CASSFWQGSYNSPLHF
>TRBV6-1|few|15|TRBD2|TRBJ2-3
TGTGCCAGCAGTCAAACCGGGACTACCACAGATACGCAGTATTTT
CASSQTGTTTDTQYF
>TRBV21-1|few|12|NA|TRBJ1-1
TGTGCCAGCAGCAAAAGGCGGGGGGAAGCTTTCTTT
CASSKRRGEAFF
>TRBV10-2|few|13|TRBD2|TRBJ2-2
TGCGCCAGCAAGCTAGCGGGGAGCGGGGAGCTGTTTTTT
CASKLAGSGELFF
>TRBV5-1|NA|14|NA|TRBJ2-5
TGCGCCAGCAGCTACCAACTAGCAGAAGAGACCCAGTACTTC
CASSYQLAEETQYF
>TRBV5-1|NA|14|NA|TRBJ1-4
TGCGCCAGCAGCTTACAGGAAGGGGGTGAAAAACTGTTTTTT
CASSLQEGGEKLFF
>TRBV6-2/TRBV6-3|NA|14|NA|TRBJ1-1
TGTGCCAGCAGCCGTGACAGGCGCAGCACTGAAGCTTTCTTT
CASSRDRRSTEAFF
>TRBV30|NA|16|NA|TRBJ2-1
TGTGCCTGGAGTGTCTCGGCGGGTCTCTCCTACAATGAGCAGTTCTTC
CAWSVSAGLSYNEQFF
>TRBV7-6|NA|14|NA|TRBJ2-1
TGTGCCAGCAGCTTAGCCCCGCTGGACAATGAGCAGTTCTTC
CASSLAPLDNEQFF
>TRBV12-3/TRBV12-4|few|15|TRBD1|TRBJ2-5
TGTGCCAGCAGTATGACCGGACAGGGGCAAGAGACCCAGTACTTC
CASSMTGQGQETQYF
>TRBV27|NA|14|NA|TRBJ2-7
TGTGCCAGCAGTTTGGGCCATTCCCCCTACGAGCAGTACTTC
CASSLGHSPYEQYF